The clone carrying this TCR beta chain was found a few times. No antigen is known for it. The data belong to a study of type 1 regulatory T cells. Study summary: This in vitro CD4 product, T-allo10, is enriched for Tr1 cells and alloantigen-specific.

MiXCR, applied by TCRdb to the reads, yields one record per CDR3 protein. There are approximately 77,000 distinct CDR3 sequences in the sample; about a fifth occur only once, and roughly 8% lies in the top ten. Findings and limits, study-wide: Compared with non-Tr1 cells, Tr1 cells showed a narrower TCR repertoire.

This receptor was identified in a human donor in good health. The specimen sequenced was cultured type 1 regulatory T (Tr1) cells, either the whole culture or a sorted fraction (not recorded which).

CDR3 residues: CSGTRSGSSYNEQFF. The CDR3 DNA sequence: TGCAGTGGCACGAGAAGCGGGAGCTCCTACAATGAGCAGTTCTTC. J is TRBJ2-1 and V is TRBV20-1; TRBD2 matches 8 bases. The CDR3 has 15 amino acids. Trimming cost V 7 bases and J 0 bases; bases outside gene matches: 8. Germline loops: CDR1 DFQATT, CDR2 SNEGSKA (reference sequence).